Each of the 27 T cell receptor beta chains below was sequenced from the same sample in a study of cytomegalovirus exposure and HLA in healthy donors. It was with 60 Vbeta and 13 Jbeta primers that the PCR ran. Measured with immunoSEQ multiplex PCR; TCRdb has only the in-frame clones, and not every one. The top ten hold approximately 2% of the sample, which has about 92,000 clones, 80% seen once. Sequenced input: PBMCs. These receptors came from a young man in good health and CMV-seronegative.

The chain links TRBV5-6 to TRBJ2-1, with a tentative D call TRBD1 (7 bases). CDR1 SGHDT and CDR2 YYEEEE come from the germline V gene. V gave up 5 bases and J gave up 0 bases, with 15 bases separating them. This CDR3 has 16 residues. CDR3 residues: CASRIRQGGSYNEQFF. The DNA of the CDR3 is TGTGCCAGCAGGATAAGACAGGGAGGCTCCTACAATGAGCAGTTCTTC.

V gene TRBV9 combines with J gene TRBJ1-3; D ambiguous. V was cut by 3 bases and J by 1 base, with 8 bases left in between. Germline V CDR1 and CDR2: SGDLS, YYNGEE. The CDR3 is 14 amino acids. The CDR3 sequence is CASSARRSGNTIYF. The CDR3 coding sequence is TGTGCCAGCAGCGCCAGGCGTTCTGGAAACACCATATATTTT.

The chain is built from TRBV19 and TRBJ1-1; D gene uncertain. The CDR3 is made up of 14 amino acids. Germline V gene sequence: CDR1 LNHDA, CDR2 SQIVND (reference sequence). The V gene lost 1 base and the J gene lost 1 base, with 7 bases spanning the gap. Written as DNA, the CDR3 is TGTGCCAGTAGTATAGGCGGGCCGAACACTGAAGCTTTCTTT. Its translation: CASSIGGPNTEAFF.

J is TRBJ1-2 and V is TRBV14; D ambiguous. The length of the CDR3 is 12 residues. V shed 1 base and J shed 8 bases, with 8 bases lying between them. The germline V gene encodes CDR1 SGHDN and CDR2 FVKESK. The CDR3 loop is CASSQAREGYTF. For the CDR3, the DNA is TGTGCCAGCAGCCAAGCACGGGAGGGCTACACCTTC.

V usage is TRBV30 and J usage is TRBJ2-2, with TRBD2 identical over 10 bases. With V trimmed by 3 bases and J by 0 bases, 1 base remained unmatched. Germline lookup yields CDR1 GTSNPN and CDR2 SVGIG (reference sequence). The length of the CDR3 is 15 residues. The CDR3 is CAWRTSGSNTGELFF. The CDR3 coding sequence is TGTGCCTGGAGGACTAGCGGGTCGAACACCGGGGAGCTGTTTTTT.

The DNA of the CDR3 is TGTGCCAGCAGCCACGGGGCCAGGGGGAATTACAATGAGCAGTTCTTC. Translated, it gives CASSHGARGNYNEQFF. The chain recombines TRBV14 with TRBJ2-1; 7 bases align to TRBD1. The CDR3 contains 16 residues. With 3 bases clipped from V and 4 bases from J, the junction kept 9 bases outside the gene matches. Germline CDR1 is SGHDN and CDR2 is FVKESK.

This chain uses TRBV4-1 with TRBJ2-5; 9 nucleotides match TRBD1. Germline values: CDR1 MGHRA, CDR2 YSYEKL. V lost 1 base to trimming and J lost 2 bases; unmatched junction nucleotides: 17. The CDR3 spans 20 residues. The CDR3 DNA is TGCGCCAGCAGCCAAGGACCGGGACAGGGTTTTGAACCCACTCAAGAGACCCAGTACTTC. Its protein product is CASSQGPGQGFEPTQETQYF.

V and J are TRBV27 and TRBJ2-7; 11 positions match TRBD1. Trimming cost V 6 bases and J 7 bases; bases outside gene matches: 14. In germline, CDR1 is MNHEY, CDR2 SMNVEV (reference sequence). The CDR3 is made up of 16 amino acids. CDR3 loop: CASRRGSGQGAGEQYF. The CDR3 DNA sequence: TGTGCCAGCAGGAGAGGGTCCGGACAGGGGGCGGGGGAGCAGTACTTC.

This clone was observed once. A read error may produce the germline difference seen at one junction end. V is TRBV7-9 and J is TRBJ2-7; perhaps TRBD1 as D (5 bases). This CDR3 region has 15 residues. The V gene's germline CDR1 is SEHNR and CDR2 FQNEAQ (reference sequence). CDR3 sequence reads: CSSSHTPDSSYEQYF. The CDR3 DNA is TGTTCCAGCAGCCACACACCAGACAGCTCCTACGAGCAGTACTTC.

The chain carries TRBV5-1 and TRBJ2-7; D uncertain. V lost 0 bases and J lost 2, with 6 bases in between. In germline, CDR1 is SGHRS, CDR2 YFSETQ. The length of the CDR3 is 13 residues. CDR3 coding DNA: TGCGCCAGCAGCTTGGGCGACACCTACGAGCAGTACTTC. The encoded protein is CASSLGDTYEQYF.

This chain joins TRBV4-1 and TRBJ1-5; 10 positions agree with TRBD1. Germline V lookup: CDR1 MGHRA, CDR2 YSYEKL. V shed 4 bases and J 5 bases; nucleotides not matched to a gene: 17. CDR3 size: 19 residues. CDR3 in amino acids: CASSPRAGTGVAVDQPQHF. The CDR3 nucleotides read TGCGCCAGCAGCCCTCGGGCCGGGACAGGGGTGGCTGTGGATCAGCCCCAGCATTTT.

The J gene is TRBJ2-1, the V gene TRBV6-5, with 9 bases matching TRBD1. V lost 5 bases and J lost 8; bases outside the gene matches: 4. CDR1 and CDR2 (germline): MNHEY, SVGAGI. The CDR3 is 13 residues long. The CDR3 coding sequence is TGTGCCAGCAGTCGCCGGGACAGGGATGAGCAGTTCTTC. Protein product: CASSRRDRDEQFF.

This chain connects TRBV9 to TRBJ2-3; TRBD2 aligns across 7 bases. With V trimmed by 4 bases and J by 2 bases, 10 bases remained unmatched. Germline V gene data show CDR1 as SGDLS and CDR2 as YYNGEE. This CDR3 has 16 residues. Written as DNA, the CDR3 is TGTGCCAGCAGCCCTCTGGCGGGGGATCTCACAGATACGCAGTATTTT. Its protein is CASSPLAGDLTDTQYF.

CDR3 amino acids: CASSLLEGRENEKLFF. The DNA for the CDR3 is TGTGCCAGCTCACTATTGGAGGGACGGGAAAATGAAAAACTGTTTTTT. The chain joins TRBV18 to TRBJ1-4, with D perhaps matching TRBD1 (5 bases). V was trimmed by 4 bases and J by 5 bases, leaving 17 bases between them. In germline, CDR1 is KGHSH, CDR2 LQKENI. The CDR3 has 16 residues.

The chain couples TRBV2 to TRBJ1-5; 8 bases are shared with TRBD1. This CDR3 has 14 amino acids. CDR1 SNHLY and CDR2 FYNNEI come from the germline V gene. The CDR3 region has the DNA TGTGCAGGGACCCAGGACAGGGGCAATCAGCCCCAGCATTTT. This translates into CAGTQDRGNQPQHF.

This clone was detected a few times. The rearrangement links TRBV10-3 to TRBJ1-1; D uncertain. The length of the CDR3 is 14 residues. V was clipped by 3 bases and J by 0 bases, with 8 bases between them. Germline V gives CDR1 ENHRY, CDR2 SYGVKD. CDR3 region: CAISDLGLNTEAFF. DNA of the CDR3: TGTGCCATCAGTGATTTGGGCTTGAACACTGAAGCTTTCTTT.

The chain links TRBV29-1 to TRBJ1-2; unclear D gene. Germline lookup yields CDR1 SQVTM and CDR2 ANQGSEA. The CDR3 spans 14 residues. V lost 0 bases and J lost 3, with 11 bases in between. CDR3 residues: CSVEDRAGDYGYTF. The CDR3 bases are TGCAGCGTTGAAGATCGGGCGGGTGACTATGGCTACACCTTC.

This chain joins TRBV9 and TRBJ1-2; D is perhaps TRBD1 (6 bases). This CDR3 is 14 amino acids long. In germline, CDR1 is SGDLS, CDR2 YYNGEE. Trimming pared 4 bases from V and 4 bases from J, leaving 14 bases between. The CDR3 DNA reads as TGTGCCAGCAGCCCCCGAACAGGGACCTATGGCTACACCTTC. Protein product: CASSPRTGTYGYTF.

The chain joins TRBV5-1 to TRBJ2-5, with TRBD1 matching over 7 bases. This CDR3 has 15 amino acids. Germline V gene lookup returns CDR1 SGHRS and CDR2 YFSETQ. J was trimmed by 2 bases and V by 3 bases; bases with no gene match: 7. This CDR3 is CASSSRSGQQETQYF. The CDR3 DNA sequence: TGCGCCAGCAGCTCCCGATCGGGACAGCAAGAGACCCAGTACTTC.

The chain's CDR3 is CASSEGGAGLANTEAFF. The DNA of the CDR3 is TGCGCCAGCAGTGAGGGGGGCGCGGGTCTGGCAAACACTGAAGCTTTCTTT. The chain couples TRBV10-1 to TRBJ1-1; TRBD1 is a possible D gene (6 bases). V gave up 2 bases and J gave up 2 bases, with 18 bases separating them. The germline V gene has CDR1 WNHNN and CDR2 SYGVQD (reference sequence). The length of the CDR3 is 17 residues.

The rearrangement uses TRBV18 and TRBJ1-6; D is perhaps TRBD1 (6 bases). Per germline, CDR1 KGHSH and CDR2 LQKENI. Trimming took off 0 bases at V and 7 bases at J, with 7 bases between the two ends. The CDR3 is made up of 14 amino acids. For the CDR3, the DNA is TGTGCCAGCTCACCACCGGGACACAATTCACCCCTCCACTTT. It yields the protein CASSPPGHNSPLHF.

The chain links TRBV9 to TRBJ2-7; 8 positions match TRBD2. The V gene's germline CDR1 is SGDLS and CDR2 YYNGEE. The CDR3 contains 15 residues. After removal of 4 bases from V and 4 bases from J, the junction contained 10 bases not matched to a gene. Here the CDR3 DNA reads TGTGCCAGCAGCCCCAACGGGGGGGCCGTGTACGAGCAGTACTTC. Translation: CASSPNGGAVYEQYF. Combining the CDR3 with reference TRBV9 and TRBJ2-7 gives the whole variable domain DSGVTQTPKHLITATGQRVTLRCSPRSGDLSVYWYQQSLDQGLQFLIQYYNGEERAKGNILERFSAQQFPDLHSELNLSSLELGDSALYFCASSPNGGAVYEQYFGPGTRLTVT.

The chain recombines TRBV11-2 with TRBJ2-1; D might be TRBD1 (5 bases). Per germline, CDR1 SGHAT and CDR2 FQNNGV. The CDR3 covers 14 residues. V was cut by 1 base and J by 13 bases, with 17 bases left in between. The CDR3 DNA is TGTGCCAGCAGCTTAGCGACACCCGGACACACACAGTTCTTC. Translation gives CASSLATPGHTQFF. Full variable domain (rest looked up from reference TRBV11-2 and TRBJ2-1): EAGVAQSPRYKIIEKRQSVAFWCNPISGHATLYWYQQILGQGPKLLIQFQNNGVVDDSQLPKDRFSAERLKGVDSTLKIQPAKLEDSAVYLCASSLATPGHTQFFGPGTRLTVL.

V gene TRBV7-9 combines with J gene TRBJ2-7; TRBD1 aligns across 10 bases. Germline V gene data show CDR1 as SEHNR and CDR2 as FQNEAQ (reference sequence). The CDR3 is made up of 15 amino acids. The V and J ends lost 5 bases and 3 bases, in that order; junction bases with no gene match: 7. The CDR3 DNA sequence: TGTGCCAGCAGCCCGGGACAGGGGCCTTTCTACGAGCAGTACTTC. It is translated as CASSPGQGPFYEQYF.

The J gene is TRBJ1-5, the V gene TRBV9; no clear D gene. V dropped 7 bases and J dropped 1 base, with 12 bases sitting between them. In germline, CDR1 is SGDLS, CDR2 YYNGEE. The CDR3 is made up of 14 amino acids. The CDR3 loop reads CASGLGESNQPQHF. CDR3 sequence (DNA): TGTGCCAGCGGCCTCGGGGAGAGCAATCAGCCCCAGCATTTT.

The CDR3, as DNA: TGTGCCAGCAGAGGCGGGGGTCCCTACAATGAGCAGTTCTTC. This translates into CASRGGGPYNEQFF. The chain links TRBV6-5 to TRBJ2-1; TRBD2 agrees at 7 bases. There are 14 residues in the CDR3. Germline V gene data show CDR1 as MNHEY and CDR2 as SVGAGI. Losses at the gene ends were 6 bases for V and 2 bases for J; bases not matched to a gene: 4.

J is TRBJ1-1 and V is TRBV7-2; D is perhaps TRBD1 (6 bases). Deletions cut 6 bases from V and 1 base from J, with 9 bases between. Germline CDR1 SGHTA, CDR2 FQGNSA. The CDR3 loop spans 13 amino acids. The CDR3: CASSRGSNTEAFF. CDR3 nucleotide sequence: TGTGCCAGCAGTAGGGGGTCGAACACTGAAGCTTTCTTT.